Shown below are 5 T cell receptor beta chains from a single sample sequenced in a study of blood T cell repertoires in COVID-19. Here immunoSEQ multiplex PCR was the method, and the copy in TCRdb shows in-frame clones only, minus some. The table includes 150,000 to 200,000 clones, about 82% detected once. The sequenced sample was peripheral blood. The source of these receptors is a woman aged 25 to 39 with acute or convalescent COVID-19.

The chain employs TRBV10-1 and TRBJ2-5, with D possibly TRBD1 on 6 matching bases. V shed 6 bases and J shed 4 bases, with 12 bases lying between them. Germline V gene lookup returns CDR1 WNHNN and CDR2 SYGVQD (reference sequence). This CDR3 is 13 amino acids long. CDR3 DNA sequence: TGCGCCAGCAGAGGGGGAATCGGAGAGACCCAGTACTTC. Its translation: CASRGGIGETQYF.

This chain joins TRBV7-2 and TRBJ1-6; D not resolved. Between the trimmed V and J ends, which lost 4 bases and 9 bases, there was a span of 10 bases. Germline loops: CDR1 SGHTA, CDR2 FQGNSA. The CDR3 is made up of 13 amino acids. CDR3: CASSSDMVSPLHF. The CDR3 region has the DNA TGTGCCAGCAGCTCCGACATGGTTTCACCCCTCCACTTT. Together with reference TRBV7-2 and TRBJ1-6, the CDR3 gives the full variable domain: GAGVSQSPSNKVTEKGKDVELRCDPISGHTALYWYRQSLGQGLEFLIYFQGNSAPDKSGLPSDRFSAERTGGSVSTLTIQRTQQEDSAVYLCASSSDMVSPLHFGNGTRLTVT.

The chain links TRBV19 to TRBJ2-1; D remains ambiguous. This CDR3 is 14 amino acids long. Trimming shortened V by 0 bases and J by 4 bases, and 7 bases separated the two germline ends. Germline loops: CDR1 LNHDA, CDR2 SQIVND (reference sequence). CDR3 protein: CASSIDPRYNEQFF. The CDR3 nucleotides read TGTGCCAGTAGTATAGATCCCAGGTACAATGAGCAGTTCTTC.

This chain links TRBV28 with TRBJ2-3, with TRBD1 matching over 8 bases. The V gene end was trimmed by 5 bases and the J gene end by 0 bases; junction bases not matched to a gene: 10. This CDR3 region has 17 residues. CDR1 is MDHEN, CDR2 SYDVKM, per germline. The CDR3 spells CASSPYPGQGSTDTQYF. Written as DNA, the CDR3 is TGTGCCAGCAGTCCTTACCCTGGACAGGGTAGCACAGATACGCAGTATTTT.

The table lists this clone with a count of one. The chain combines TRBV4-2 with TRBJ2-7, with 11 bases fitting TRBD2. With 0 bases clipped from V and 0 bases from J, the junction kept 7 bases outside the gene matches. Germline CDR1 LGHNA, CDR2 YNFKEQ. CDR3 length: 18 residues. The CDR3 nucleotides read TGTGCCAGCAGCCAAGAAGAGACTAGCGGGGACAGCTCCTACGAGCAGTACTTC. Protein sequence: CASSQEETSGDSSYEQYF.